These T cell receptor beta chains were read from a single sample in a study of cytomegalovirus exposure and HLA in healthy donors. Assay: immunoSEQ multiplex PCR; the TCRdb copy retains only in-frame clones and omits some. The sample yields over 150,000 clones, over 80% seen once. Sample: PBMCs. The receptors here all came from a man aged 45 to 65 in good health and CMV-seronegative. The CDR3 runs from the conserved cysteine through the conserved F or W. The order of the fields is clone size, V gene, CDR3 length, J gene, D gene, CDR3 DNA, CDR3 protein. D genes are given only for firm matches. Clone size, where shown, is once, few, many, or a class for clones that have expanded.

.	TRBV18	17	TRBJ2-2	TRBD2	TGTGCCAGCTCACCCGGACTAGCGGGAGGGCCGAACGGGGAGCTGTTTTTT	CASSPGLAGGPNGELFF
.	TRBV28	15	TRBJ1-4	.	TGTGCCAGCGGATTACAGGGATTGTTGCGGGAAAAACTGTTTTTT	CASGLQGLLREKLFF
.	TRBV5-1	14	TRBJ2-3	TRBD2	TGCGCCAGCAGCTTGGGTCTAGCGGGAGATACGCAGTATTTT	CASSLGLAGDTQYF
.	TRBV19	15	TRBJ2-1	.	TGTGCCAGTAGTATGTTGGGGGCGAATGGGAATGAGCAGTTCTTC	CASSMLGANGNEQFF
.	TRBV4-2	16	TRBJ2-1	TRBD2	TGTGCCAGCAGCCAGGAGCTGGTGCCGGGAGGTCATGAGCAGTTCTTC	CASSQELVPGGHEQFF
.	TRBV28	15	TRBJ2-6	.	TGTGCCAGCAGTTTTCCGGGGGCTGGGGCCAACGTCCTGACTTTC	CASSFPGAGANVLTF
.	TRBV27	18	TRBJ2-7	TRBD1	TGTGCCAGCACCCCCCATCCACTTACAGGGGAAAGATCCTACGAGCAGTACTTC	CASTPHPLTGERSYEQYF
.	TRBV18	15	TRBJ1-5	.	TGTGCCAGCTCACGTAACAGGGAGAACAATCAGCCCCAGCATTTT	CASSRNRENNQPQHF
.	TRBV15	20	TRBJ2-2	TRBD2	TGTGCCACCAGCAGAGAGTACGGGACTAGCAGGATCCTGAACACCGGGGAGCTGTTTTTT	CATSREYGTSRILNTGELFF
few	TRBV5-6	15	TRBJ2-7	TRBD2	TGTGCCAGCAGCTTGCCAGCGGGGTCGTTTAACGAGCAGTACTTC	CASSLPAGSFNEQYF
.	TRBV7-2	14	TRBJ1-1	TRBD1	TGTGCCAGCAGCATCGACAGGGGGCTGGCTGAAGCTTTCTTT	CASSIDRGLAEAFF
.	TRBV7-2	13	TRBJ2-7	.	TGTGCCAGCAGCTTAGGGCAGGTCAACGAGCAGTACTTC	CASSLGQVNEQYF
.	TRBV30	13	TRBJ2-2	.	TGTGCCTGGAGTTGGGCAGTCACCGGGGAGCTGTTTTTT	CAWSWAVTGELFF
.	TRBV7-8	15	TRBJ2-3	TRBD2	TGTGCCAGCAGCAAAACTAGCGGGGGGGCTTATACGCAGTATTTT	CASSKTSGGAYTQYF
.	TRBV19	17	TRBJ2-1	TRBD2	TGTGCCAGTAGTAGGGCTAGCGGGAGTGTCTCCTACAATGAGCAGTTCTTC	CASSRASGSVSYNEQFF
once	TRBV18	13	TRBJ2-5	.	TGTGCCAGCTCACCCGGGATGCAAGAGACCCAGTACTTC	CASSPGMQETQYF
.	TRBV5-1	16	TRBJ2-7	TRBD2	TGCGCCAGCAGCCAGAGGGGTGCGGGAGGGCCTCTCGAGCAGTACTTC	CASSQRGAGGPLEQYF
.	TRBV5-1	16	TRBJ1-1	.	TGCGCCAGCAGCTTACTCGGGGGGGAATTGAACACTGAAGCTTTCTTT	CASSLLGGELNTEAFF
.	TRBV9	15	TRBJ1-1	.	TGTGCCAGCAGCGAAAACGGGGGGGCTAATACTGAAGCTTTCTTT	CASSENGGANTEAFF
once	TRBV29-1	13	TRBJ1-2	TRBD1	TGCAGCGTGGGGACAGGGGCGAACTATGGCTACACCTTC	CSVGTGANYGYTF
.	TRBV29-1	12	TRBJ2-7	.	TGCAGCGTTGGGCCAGGATGGTACGAGCAGTACTTC	CSVGPGWYEQYF
.	TRBV14	14	TRBJ2-2	TRBD1	TGTGCCAGCAGCCGACAGGGAGATATCGGGGAGCTGTTTTTT	CASSRQGDIGELFF
.	TRBV7-2	18	TRBJ2-1	TRBD2	TGTGCCAGCAGCTTAGTAAGCGGGGGCACACTTAGCTACAATGAGCAGTTCTTC	CASSLVSGGTLSYNEQFF
.	TRBV28	12	TRBJ1-2	.	TGTGCCAGCAGCGGACCCGGGGATGGCTACACCTTC	CASSGPGDGYTF
.	TRBV7-6	16	TRBJ2-3	.	TGTGCCAGCAGCTTAGCCCCCCAGGGCTACACAGATACGCAGTATTTT	CASSLAPQGYTDTQYF
.	TRBV4-3	15	TRBJ2-5	.	TGCGCCAGCAGCCAAGATTACCGGAGACAAGAGACCCAGTACTTC	CASSQDYRRQETQYF
.	TRBV7-9	11	TRBJ2-3	.	TGTGCCAGCAGCCTAACAGATACGCAGTATTTT	CASSLTDTQYF
.	TRBV5-6	15	TRBJ2-5	.	TGTGCCAGCAGCTTGGGAACAGGGTTAGGGGAGACCCAGTACTTC	CASSLGTGLGETQYF
.	TRBV10-3	15	TRBJ2-5	TRBD2	TGTGCCATCAGTGCCCGGGGGGGACTGGAAGAGACCCAGTACTTC	CAISARGGLEETQYF
.	TRBV7-9	14	TRBJ2-7	.	TGTTCCAGCAGTAATCCGGGACTGGTCTACGAGCAGTACTTC	CSSSNPGLVYEQYF
.	TRBV28	16	TRBJ2-5	.	TGTGCCAGCAGTTTAGCTCTCGGGGGAAGGAGAGAGACCCAGTACTTC	CASSLALGGRRETQYF
.	TRBV28	13	TRBJ2-7	TRBD1	TGTGCCAGCAGCCCGGGACAGTCCTACGAGCAGTACTTC	CASSPGQSYEQYF
.	TRBV28	17	TRBJ2-7	TRBD1	TGTGCCAGCAGTTCACCCGCCGGGACAGGTGCTACCTACGAGCAGTACTTC	CASSSPAGTGATYEQYF
.	TRBV7-9	14	TRBJ2-7	TRBD1	TGTGCCAGCACCTCGTCGGGACAGGGGCACGAGCAGTACTTC	CASTSSGQGHEQYF
.	TRBV11-1	15	TRBJ1-1	TRBD1	TGTGCCAGCAGCTCCCCTGGACAGGGAAGGACTGAAGCTTTCTTT	CASSSPGQGRTEAFF
.	TRBV7-9	15	TRBJ2-7	.	TGTGCCAGCAGCCCAGGGACTTCTAGGCCGTACGAGCAGTACTTC	CASSPGTSRPYEQYF
.	TRBV6-4	14	TRBJ2-3	TRBD2	TGTGCCAGCAAAGCTCGGGGGGGGTCAGATACGCAGTATTTT	CASKARGGSDTQYF
once	TRBV5-1	16	TRBJ2-1	TRBD2	TGCGCCAGCAGCTTGGGACTAGCGGGGGGGCCGAGTGAGCAGTTCTTC	CASSLGLAGGPSEQFF
few	TRBV27	14	TRBJ2-5	TRBD1	TGTGCCAGCAGTGACCGGACAGGTAGTCAGACCCAGTACTTC	CASSDRTGSQTQYF
.	TRBV7-3	15	TRBJ2-3	TRBD2	TGTGCCAGCAGCTTTCTGGGACTAGCAAGAGATACGCAGTATTTT	CASSFLGLARDTQYF
.	TRBV5-4	15	TRBJ2-2	.	TGTGCCAGCAGCTCGACTAGTTCGAACACCGGGGAGCTGTTTTTT	CASSSTSSNTGELFF
.	TRBV7-3	15	TRBJ2-2	TRBD2	TGTGCCAGCAGCTTACTAGCGGGGGCCACCGGGGAGCTGTTTTTT	CASSLLAGATGELFF